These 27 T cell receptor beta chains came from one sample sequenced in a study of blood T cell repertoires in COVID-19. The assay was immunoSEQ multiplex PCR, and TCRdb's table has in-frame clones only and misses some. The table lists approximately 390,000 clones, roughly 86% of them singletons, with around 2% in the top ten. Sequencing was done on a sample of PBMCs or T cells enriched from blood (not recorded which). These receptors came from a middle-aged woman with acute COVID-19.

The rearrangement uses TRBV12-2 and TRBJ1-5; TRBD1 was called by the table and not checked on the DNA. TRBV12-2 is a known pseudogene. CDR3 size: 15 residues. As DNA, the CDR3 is TGTGCAAGTCGCTCAGGACAGGGATACAATCAGCCCCAGCATTTT. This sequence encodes CASRSGQGYNQPQHF.

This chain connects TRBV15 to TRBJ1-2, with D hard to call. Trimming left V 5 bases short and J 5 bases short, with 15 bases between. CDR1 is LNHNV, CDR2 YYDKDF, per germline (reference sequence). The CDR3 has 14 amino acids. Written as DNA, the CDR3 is TGTGCCACCAGCGCCCAAGCGCCGTCATATGGCTACACCTTC. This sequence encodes CATSAQAPSYGYTF.

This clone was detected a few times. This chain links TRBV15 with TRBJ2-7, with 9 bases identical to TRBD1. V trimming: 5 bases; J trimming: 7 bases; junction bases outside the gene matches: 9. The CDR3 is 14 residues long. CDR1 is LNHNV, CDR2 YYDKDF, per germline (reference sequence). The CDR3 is CATSGGTGMGEQYF. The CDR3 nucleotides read TGTGCCACCAGCGGCGGGACAGGGATGGGTGAGCAGTACTTC.

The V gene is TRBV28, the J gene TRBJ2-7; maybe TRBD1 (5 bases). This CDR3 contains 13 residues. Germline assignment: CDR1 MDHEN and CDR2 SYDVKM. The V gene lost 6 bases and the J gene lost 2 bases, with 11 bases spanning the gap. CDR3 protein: CASSQTDTYEQYF. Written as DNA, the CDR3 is TGTGCCAGCAGCCAGACAGATACCTACGAGCAGTACTTC.

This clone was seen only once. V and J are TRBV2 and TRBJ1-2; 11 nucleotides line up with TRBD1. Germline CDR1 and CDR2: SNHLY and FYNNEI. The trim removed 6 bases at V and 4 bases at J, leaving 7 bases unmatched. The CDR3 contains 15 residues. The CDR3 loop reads CASSAGQGASYGYTF. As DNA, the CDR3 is TGTGCCAGCAGCGCCGGACAGGGGGCGTCCTATGGCTACACCTTC.

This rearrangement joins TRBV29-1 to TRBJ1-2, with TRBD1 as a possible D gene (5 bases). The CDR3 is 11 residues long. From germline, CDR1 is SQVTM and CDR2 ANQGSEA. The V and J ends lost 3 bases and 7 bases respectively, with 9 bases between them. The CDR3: CSVETRAGYTF. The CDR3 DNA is TGCAGCGTTGAGACCAGGGCTGGCTACACCTTC.

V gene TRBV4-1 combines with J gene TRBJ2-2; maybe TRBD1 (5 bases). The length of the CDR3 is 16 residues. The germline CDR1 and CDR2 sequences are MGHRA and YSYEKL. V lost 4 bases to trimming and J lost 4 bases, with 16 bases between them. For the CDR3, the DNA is TGCGCCAGCAGCCCCTGGGGCCAGGGCGGCACCGGGGAGCTGTTTTTT. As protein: CASSPWGQGGTGELFF.

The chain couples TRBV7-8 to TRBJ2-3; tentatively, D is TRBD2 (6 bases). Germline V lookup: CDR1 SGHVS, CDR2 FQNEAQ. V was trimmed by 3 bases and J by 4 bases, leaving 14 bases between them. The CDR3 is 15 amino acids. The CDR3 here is CASSLRAGQADTQYF. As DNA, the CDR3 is TGTGCCAGCAGCTTGAGGGCGGGGCAAGCAGATACGCAGTATTTT.

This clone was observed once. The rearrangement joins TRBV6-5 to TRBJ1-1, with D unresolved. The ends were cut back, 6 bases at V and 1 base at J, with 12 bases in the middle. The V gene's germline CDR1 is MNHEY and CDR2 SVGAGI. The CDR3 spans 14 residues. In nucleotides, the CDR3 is TGTGCCAGCAGCAACGCTTACACGAACACTGAAGCTTTCTTT. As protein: CASSNAYTNTEAFF.

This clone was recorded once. This CDR3 reads CASSLDRGVLYEQYF. DNA for the CDR3: TGTGCCAGCAGCTTAGATCGCGGGGTATTGTACGAGCAGTACTTC. V gene TRBV11-2 combines with J gene TRBJ2-7; D possibly corresponds to TRBD2 (6 bases). Germline V gives CDR1 SGHAT, CDR2 FQNNGV. Trimming left V 0 bases short and J 4 bases short, with 13 bases between. The CDR3 consists of 15 residues.

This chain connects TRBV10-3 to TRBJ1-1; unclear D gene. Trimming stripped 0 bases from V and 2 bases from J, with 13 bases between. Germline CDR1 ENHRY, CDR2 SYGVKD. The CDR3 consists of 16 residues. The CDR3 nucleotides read TGTGCCATCAGTGAGTCCCAGACATCCTTCAACACTGAAGCTTTCTTT. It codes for CAISESQTSFNTEAFF.

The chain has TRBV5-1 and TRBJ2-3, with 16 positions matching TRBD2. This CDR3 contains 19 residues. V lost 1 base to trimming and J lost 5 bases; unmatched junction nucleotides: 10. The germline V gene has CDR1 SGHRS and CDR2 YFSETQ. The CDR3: CASSLTAGTSGGARDTQYF. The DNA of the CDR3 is TGCGCCAGCAGCTTGACCGCGGGGACTAGCGGGGGGGCAAGAGATACGCAGTATTTT.

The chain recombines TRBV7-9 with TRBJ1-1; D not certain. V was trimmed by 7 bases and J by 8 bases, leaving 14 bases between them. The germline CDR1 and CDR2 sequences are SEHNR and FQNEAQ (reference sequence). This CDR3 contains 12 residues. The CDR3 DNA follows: TGTGCCAGCACGGCTGAGAATCTCGAAGCTTTCTTT. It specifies CASTAENLEAFF.

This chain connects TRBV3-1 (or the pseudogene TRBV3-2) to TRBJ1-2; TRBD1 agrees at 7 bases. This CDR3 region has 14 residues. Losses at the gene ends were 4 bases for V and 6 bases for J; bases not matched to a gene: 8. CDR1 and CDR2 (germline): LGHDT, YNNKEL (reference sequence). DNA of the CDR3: TGTGCCAGCAGCCCCCCCCGGGACAGCAATGGCTACACCTTC. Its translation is CASSPPRDSNGYTF.

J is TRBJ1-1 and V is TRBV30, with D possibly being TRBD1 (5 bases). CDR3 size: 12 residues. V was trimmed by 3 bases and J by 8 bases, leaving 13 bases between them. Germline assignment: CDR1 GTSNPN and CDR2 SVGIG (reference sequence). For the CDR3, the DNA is TGTGCCTGGAGCGCAGGGTACTCGGAAGCTTTCTTT. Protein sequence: CAWSAGYSEAFF.

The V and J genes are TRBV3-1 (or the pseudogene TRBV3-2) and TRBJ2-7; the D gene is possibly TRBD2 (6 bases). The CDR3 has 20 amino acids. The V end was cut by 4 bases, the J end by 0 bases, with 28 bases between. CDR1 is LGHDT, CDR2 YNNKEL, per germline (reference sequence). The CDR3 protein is CASSRYLRDSMQGHSYEQYF. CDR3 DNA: TGTGCCAGCAGCCGGTACCTAAGGGACTCGATGCAGGGCCACTCCTACGAGCAGTACTTC.

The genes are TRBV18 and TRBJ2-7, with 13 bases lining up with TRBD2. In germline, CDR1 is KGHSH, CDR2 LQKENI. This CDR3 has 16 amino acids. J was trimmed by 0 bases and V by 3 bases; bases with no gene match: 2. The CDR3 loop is CASSPGLAGVSYEQYF. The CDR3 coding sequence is TGTGCCAGCTCACCCGGACTAGCGGGGGTCTCCTACGAGCAGTACTTC.

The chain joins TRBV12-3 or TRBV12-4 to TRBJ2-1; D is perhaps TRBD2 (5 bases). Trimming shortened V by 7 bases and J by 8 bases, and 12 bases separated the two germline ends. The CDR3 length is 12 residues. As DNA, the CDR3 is TGTGCCAGCAATCCCAGCGGCGATGAGCAGTTCTTC. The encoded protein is CASNPSGDEQFF.

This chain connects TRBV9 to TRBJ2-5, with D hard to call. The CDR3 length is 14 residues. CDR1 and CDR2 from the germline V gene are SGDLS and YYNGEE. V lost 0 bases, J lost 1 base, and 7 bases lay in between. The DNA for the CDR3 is TGTGCCAGCAGCGTAGATGAGGCCCAAGAGACCCAGTACTTC. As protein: CASSVDEAQETQYF.

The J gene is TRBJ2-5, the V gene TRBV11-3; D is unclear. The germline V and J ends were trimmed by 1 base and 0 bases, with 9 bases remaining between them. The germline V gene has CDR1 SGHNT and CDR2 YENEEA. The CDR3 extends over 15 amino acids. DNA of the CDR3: TGTGCCAGCAGCTTAGGGGCCCGGTACCAAGAGACCCAGTACTTC. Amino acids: CASSLGARYQETQYF.

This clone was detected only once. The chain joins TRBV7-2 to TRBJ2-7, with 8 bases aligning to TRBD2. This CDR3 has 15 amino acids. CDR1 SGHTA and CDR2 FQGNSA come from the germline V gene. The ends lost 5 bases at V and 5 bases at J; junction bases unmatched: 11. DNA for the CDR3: TGTGCCAGCAGCCTAAGTCGCGGGGGGATCAACGAGCAGTACTTC. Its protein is CASSLSRGGINEQYF.

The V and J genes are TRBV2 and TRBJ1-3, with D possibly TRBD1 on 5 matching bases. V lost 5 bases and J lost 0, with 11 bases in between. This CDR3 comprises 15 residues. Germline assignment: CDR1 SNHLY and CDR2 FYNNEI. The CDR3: CASSQDRNSGNTIYF. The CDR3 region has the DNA TGTGCCAGCAGTCAAGACAGAAACTCTGGAAACACCATATATTTT.

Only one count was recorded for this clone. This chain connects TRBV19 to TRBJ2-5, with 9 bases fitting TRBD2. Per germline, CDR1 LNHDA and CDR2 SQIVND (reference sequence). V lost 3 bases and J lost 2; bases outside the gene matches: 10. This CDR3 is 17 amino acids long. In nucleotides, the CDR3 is TGTGCCAGTAGTATCGGGCTAGCGGGGTTGGGACAAGAGACCCAGTACTTC. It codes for CASSIGLAGLGQETQYF.

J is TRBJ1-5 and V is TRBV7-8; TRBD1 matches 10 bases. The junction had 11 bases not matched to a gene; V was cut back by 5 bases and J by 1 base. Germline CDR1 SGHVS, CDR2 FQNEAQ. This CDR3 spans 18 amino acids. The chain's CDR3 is CASSNTGTGVISNQPQHF. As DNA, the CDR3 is TGTGCCAGCAGCAACACCGGGACAGGGGTTATCAGCAATCAGCCCCAGCATTTT.

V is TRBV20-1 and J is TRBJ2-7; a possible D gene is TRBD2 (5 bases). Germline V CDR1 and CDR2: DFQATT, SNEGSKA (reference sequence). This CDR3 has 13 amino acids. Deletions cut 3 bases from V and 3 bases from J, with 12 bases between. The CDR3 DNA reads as TGCAGTGCTAGTACGGGGAACCTCTACGAGCAGTACTTC. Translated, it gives CSASTGNLYEQYF.

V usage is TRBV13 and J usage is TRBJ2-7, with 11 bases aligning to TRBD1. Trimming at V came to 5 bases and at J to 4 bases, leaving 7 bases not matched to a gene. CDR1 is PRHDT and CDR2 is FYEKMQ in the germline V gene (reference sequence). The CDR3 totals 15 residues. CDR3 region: CASSPDRGRGYEQYF. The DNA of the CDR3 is TGTGCCAGCAGCCCGGACAGGGGGCGAGGTTACGAGCAGTACTTC.

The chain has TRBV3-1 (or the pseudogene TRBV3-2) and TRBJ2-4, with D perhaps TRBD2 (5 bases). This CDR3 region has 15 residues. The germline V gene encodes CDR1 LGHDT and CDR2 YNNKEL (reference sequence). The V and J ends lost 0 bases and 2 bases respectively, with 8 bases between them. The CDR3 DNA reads TGTGCCAGCAGCCAAGAACTAGTAACCAAAAACATTCAGTACTTC. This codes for CASSQELVTKNIQYF.